The TCR beta chain described here comes from a study of T-cell memory formation after mild COVID-19. A single record per CDR3 protein comes from TCRdb applying MiXCR to the 5' RACE reads. The sample holds 350,000 to 500,000 distinct CDR3 sequences, 20% seen once. The sequence derives from an adult woman who had mild COVID-19 (a few samples of this study predate the infection). Cell type and time point are not known. The material sequenced was PBMCs or a T cell subset sorted from them (not recorded which).

CDR3 nucleotides: TGTGCCCTCAAAGGGCGGGGGACCCCGGGCGATCAGCCCCAGCATTTT. Amino acid sequence: CALKGRGTPGDQPQHF. The V call is TRBV27, the J call TRBJ1-5; D is perhaps TRBD1 (5 bases). Trimming took 11 bases from V and 5 from J, leaving 25 bases between them. CDR3 length: 16 amino acids. The V gene's germline CDR1 is MNHEY and CDR2 SMNVEV (reference sequence).